This TCR beta chain is from a study of T-cell memory formation after mild COVID-19. General study points: Day 37-peaking second-wave clones had unconfirmed SARS-CoV-2 specificity. Contracting CD4+ clones were located mainly in CM and EM, and CD8+ clones in EMRA. Day 15 to 85 contracting clones showed balanced CD4/CD8; later expanders leaned CD4+.

TCR alpha and TCR beta cDNA libraries with sample barcodes and UMIs came from 5'RACE using constant-segment primers. TCRdb re-called the 5' RACE reads through MiXCR, storing one row per CDR3 protein. The sample contains about 310,000 distinct CDR3 sequences, roughly a fifth of which appear only once. Concerning this clonotype: Its antigen is not known.

Sequencing was done on a sample of PBMCs or a T cell subset sorted from them (not recorded which). The sequence derives from a young man who had mild COVID-19 (a few samples of this study predate the infection). Cell type and time point are not known.

CDR3 protein: CASSQVIRGGASDTGELFF. CDR3 coding DNA: TGCGCCAGCAGCCAAGTGATCCGCGGGGGGGCAAGCGACACCGGGGAGCTGTTTTTT. This chain joins TRBV4-1 and TRBJ2-2; 9 bases are shared with TRBD2. The trim removed 1 base at V and 3 bases at J, leaving 12 bases unmatched. Germline V gives CDR1 MGHRA, CDR2 YSYEKL. This CDR3 region has 19 residues.